A single sample gave rise to the 22 T cell receptor beta chains below, sequenced in a study of T cell repertoires in cytomegalovirus infection. These TCRs are of unknown antigen specificity. TCRdb analysed the reads with MiXCR anew, one entry per CDR3 protein. In the table there are hundreds of thousands of distinct CDR3 sequences, approximately 32% of which are singletons. Sequencing was performed on cultured CD8+ T cells from PBMCs, taken from culture after CMV antigen stimulation. These receptors were obtained from a human donor in good health (CMV status not recorded). Some clones in this sample may be carry-over from other donors' samples.

This clonotype was seen more than once but under ten times. The chain carries TRBV14 and TRBJ2-1, with no clear D. Germline V lookup: CDR1 SGHDN, CDR2 FVKESK. There are 15 residues in the CDR3. Deletions cut 4 bases from V and 0 bases from J, with 10 bases between. The CDR3 region is CASSLWGTSYNEQFF. The CDR3 coding sequence is TGTGCCAGCAGCCTCTGGGGAACCTCCTACAATGAGCAGTTCTTC. Complete variable domain (other parts from reference TRBV14 and TRBJ2-1): EAGVTQFPSHSVIEKGQTVTLRCDPISGHDNLYWYRRVMGKEIKFLLHFVKESKQDESGMPNNRFLAERTGGTYSTLKVQPAELEDSGVYFCASSLWGTSYNEQFFGPGTRLTVL.

V and J are TRBV29-1 and TRBJ2-7; the D gene is possibly TRBD2 (7 bases). V was pared by 3 bases and J by 3 bases, with 15 bases between. From germline, CDR1 is SQVTM and CDR2 ANQGSEA. CDR3 length equals 14 residues. The CDR3 DNA is TGCAGCGTTGATGGGGGGGCAGCCCACTACGAGCAGTACTTC. Protein: CSVDGGAAHYEQYF.

The chain's CDR3 is CATSRVLAGGNTGELFF. The DNA of the CDR3 is TGTGCCACCAGCAGGGTATTAGCGGGGGGGAACACCGGGGAGCTGTTTTTT. The chain joins TRBV15 to TRBJ2-2, with 10 bases that match TRBD2. CDR3 size: 17 residues. CDR1 is LNHNV, CDR2 YYDKDF, per germline (reference sequence). V was pared by 3 bases and J by 1 base, with 5 bases of the junction left unmatched.

The V call is TRBV5-1, the J call TRBJ1-2; D is undetermined. V gave up 4 bases and J gave up 6 bases, with 16 bases separating them. Germline CDR1 is SGHRS and CDR2 is YFSETQ. This CDR3 region has 14 residues. This CDR3 is CASSPPRTVDGYTF. The CDR3 coding sequence is TGCGCCAGCAGCCCTCCTCGTACAGTAGATGGCTACACCTTC.

This clonotype appeared a few times. The V gene is TRBV6-5, the J gene TRBJ1-6; D possibly corresponds to TRBD1 (5 bases). This CDR3 is built from 14 residues. V dropped 7 bases and J dropped 4 bases, with 11 bases sitting between them. Per germline, CDR1 MNHEY and CDR2 SVGAGI. CDR3 nucleotides: TGTGCCAGCACCTGGACACCATATAATTCACCCCTCCACTTT. Its translation is CASTWTPYNSPLHF.

The CDR3 here is CASSPSSGGTYEQYF. The CDR3 nucleotides read TGTGCCAGCAGTCCGTCTAGCGGGGGAACCTACGAGCAGTACTTC. The rearrangement links TRBV27 to TRBJ2-7; 10 nucleotides agree with TRBD2. CDR3 length equals 15 residues. Looked up from germline, CDR1 is MNHEY and CDR2 is SMNVEV (reference sequence). The J segment lost 2 bases and the V segment lost 5 bases, leaving 6 bases of the junction unmatched.

This clonotype has at least ten counts. The chain links TRBV7-8 to TRBJ1-3; unclear D gene. Germline CDR1 reads SGHVS; CDR2 reads FQNEAQ. CDR3 length: 14 residues. V was shortened by 1 base and J by 2 bases, with 6 bases between the two germline ends. CDR3 sequence reads: CASSLVGTGNTIYF. Here the CDR3 DNA reads TGTGCCAGCAGCTTAGTAGGGACTGGAAACACCATATATTTT.

The chain uses TRBV7-2 and TRBJ1-2; 7 positions agree with TRBD1. The V segment lost 6 bases and the J segment 7 bases; nucleotides outside the gene matches: 11. The CDR3 is made up of 14 amino acids. CDR1 and CDR2 (germline): SGHTA, FQGNSA. The CDR3 spells CASRSPRQGRGYTF. In DNA, the CDR3 is TGTGCCAGCAGAAGCCCCAGACAGGGCCGTGGCTACACCTTC.

This clonotype was picked up many times. The J gene is TRBJ1-2, the V gene TRBV6-5; D unclear. This CDR3 is 12 amino acids long. Per germline, CDR1 MNHEY and CDR2 SVGAGI. Between the trimmed V and J ends, which lost 0 bases and 10 bases, there was a span of 9 bases. For the CDR3, the DNA is TGTGCCAGCAGTTACTCCTGGGGTACCTACACCTTC. Translated: CASSYSWGTYTF.

Notes on this clonotype: The junction and the germline gene differ at one end; a read error may be behind it. This chain links TRBV7-2 with TRBJ1-5, with D possibly matching TRBD1 (5 bases). The CDR3 spans 16 residues. The V gene's germline CDR1 is SGHTA and CDR2 FQGNSA. In DNA form, the CDR3 reads TGTGCCTGCAGCCCCACTTCCTTAGGGGGCAATCAGCCCCAGCATTTT. Translation gives CACSPTSLGGNQPQHF.

This clonotype has just a few counts. CDR3 coding DNA: TGTGCCAGCAGTTACAGCGGATCAGCTTCCTACGAGCAGTACGTC. It codes for CASSYSGSASYEQYV. The chain employs TRBV27 and TRBJ2-7, with a possible D match to TRBD2 (5 bases). CDR1 and CDR2 from the germline V gene are MNHEY and SMNVEV (reference sequence). The germline V and J ends were trimmed by 4 bases and 1 base, with 14 bases remaining between them. CDR3 length equals 15 residues.

CDR3 sequence: CASSYSWDRQKRDTEAFF. The CDR3 nucleotides are TGTGCCAGCAGTTACTCTTGGGACAGGCAAAAACGGGACACTGAAGCTTTCTTT. This rearrangement joins TRBV6-2 or TRBV6-3 to TRBJ1-1; 8 bases match TRBD1. Trimming removed 0 bases from V and 3 bases from J; junction bases left unmatched: 12. This CDR3 has 18 residues. Germline lookup yields CDR1 MNHEY and CDR2 SVGEGT.

In its sample, this clonotype was seen a few times. V and J are TRBV5-6 and TRBJ2-1; a possible D gene is TRBD2 (5 bases). The CDR3 is 18 residues long. Deletions cut 4 bases from V and 5 bases from J, with 25 bases between. Germline-derived CDR1 and CDR2 are SGHDT and YYEEEE. CDR3 loop: CASSPLPPQWRADNEQFF. Written as DNA, the CDR3 is TGTGCCAGCAGCCCCCTTCCCCCCCAGTGGCGGGCCGACAATGAGCAGTTCTTC.

The V and J genes are TRBV12-3 or TRBV12-4 and TRBJ2-3, with 7 bases identical to TRBD2. The CDR3 covers 13 residues. The junction had 5 bases not matched to a gene; V was cut back by 8 bases and J by 3 bases. CDR3 residues: CASGWGGTDTQYF. In DNA, the CDR3 is TGTGCCAGCGGCTGGGGGGGGACAGATACGCAGTATTTT.

The chain's CDR3 is CASSFQGGNTIYF. DNA for the CDR3: TGTGCCAGCAGTTTCCAGGGGGGAAACACCATATATTTT. The J gene is TRBJ1-3, the V gene TRBV27; possible D gene TRBD1, 6 bases. This CDR3 has 13 residues. The germline gives CDR1 MNHEY, CDR2 SMNVEV (reference sequence). The V and J ends lost 3 bases and 4 bases respectively, with 7 bases between them.

This clonotype was counted only a few times. The chain recombines TRBV19 with TRBJ2-1; either TRBD1 or TRBD2 may fit D (6 bases each). The V gene's germline CDR1 is LNHDA and CDR2 SQIVND (reference sequence). V was pared by 6 bases and J by 7 bases, with 16 bases between. The CDR3 is 14 residues long. CDR3 loop: CASSQQGGGNEQFF. The CDR3 DNA reads TGTGCCAGTAGCCAACAGGGTGGGGGGAATGAGCAGTTCTTC.

The chain employs TRBV4-1 and TRBJ2-3; the match to TRBD2 covers 12 bases. The CDR3 extends over 16 amino acids. Germline-derived CDR1 and CDR2 are MGHRA and YSYEKL. The J segment lost 2 bases and the V segment lost 5 bases, leaving 5 bases of the junction unmatched. The CDR3 DNA reads TGCGCCAGCAGCGCCTGGACTAGCGGGAACACAGATACGCAGTATTTT. Its protein product is CASSAWTSGNTDTQYF.

In its sample, this clonotype was seen a few times. The chain links TRBV20-1 to TRBJ1-5; no firm D call. CDR1 is DFQATT and CDR2 is SNEGSKA in the germline V gene (reference sequence). The CDR3 is 14 residues long. V was shortened by 1 base and J by 4 bases, with 11 bases between the two germline ends. CDR3 residues: CSARGPHPNQPQHF. In DNA form, the CDR3 reads TGCAGTGCTAGAGGACCCCACCCTAATCAGCCCCAGCATTTT.

The rearrangement links TRBV6-5 to TRBJ1-2; 7 bases line up with TRBD1. The ends lost 2 bases at V and 5 bases at J; junction bases unmatched: 2. The germline V gene has CDR1 MNHEY and CDR2 SVGAGI. There are 13 residues in the CDR3. This chain's CDR3 is CASSYEGAYGYTF. For the CDR3, the DNA is TGTGCCAGCAGTTACGAGGGGGCGTATGGCTACACCTTC.

This clonotype was recorded a few times. This chain uses TRBV4-2 with TRBJ1-2; D may be TRBD1 (6 bases). Germline CDR1 is LGHNA and CDR2 is YNFKEQ. CDR3 length: 14 amino acids. With 4 bases removed from V and 4 bases from J, the gap between germline ends came to 13 bases. CDR3 sequence: CASSPWTETYGYTF. The CDR3 DNA is TGTGCCAGCAGCCCCTGGACAGAAACCTATGGCTACACCTTC.

This clonotype was detected ten times or more. The V call is TRBV7-6, the J call TRBJ2-5; 9 bases agree with TRBD2. The CDR3 covers 13 residues. Germline CDR1 and CDR2: SGHVS and FNYEAQ. The V and J ends lost 10 bases and 3 bases, in that order; junction bases with no gene match: 6. CDR3 DNA: TGTGCCACCCTCCCTAGCGGGGAAGAGACCCAGTACTTC. Protein sequence: CATLPSGEETQYF.

The chain links TRBV7-4 to TRBJ2-7; D perhaps matches TRBD1 (6 bases). The CDR3 spans 15 residues. Trimming removed 6 bases at V and 3 bases at J, with 18 bases between. The germline CDR1 and CDR2 sequences are SGHVT and SQSDAQ. The CDR3 DNA reads as TGTGCCAGCAGTACCCCCCGGGACACAAACTACGAGCAGTACTTC. Its protein product is CASSTPRDTNYEQYF.